This TCR beta chain comes out of a study of shared clonotypes between healthy human individuals. Study results and caveats: Relative to memory subsets, naive subsets generally showed larger estimated richness.

There were only Caucasian adults among the donors, and all lived in Nashville, Tennessee. Negatively enriched CD4+ T cells were divided by CD45RA into naive and memory. On this clone itself: Antigen unknown.

Original processing notes: Filtering differed since immunoSEQ provided only junctions, with no quality scores. Only in-frame clones appear in the TCRdb table, and some are missing; sequencing was by immunoSEQ multiplex PCR. That table gives V, J and clone size, and the DNA gave D and trimming. The sample carries 170,000 or so clones, approximately 61% recorded once. Per germline, CDR1 MNHNS and CDR2 SASEGT. CDR3 length: 15 residues. Deletions cut 10 bases from V and 0 bases from J, with 13 bases between. Material: memory CD4+ T cells sorted from blood. Subset in this sample: CD45RA-negative fraction. This TCR was recovered from a man younger than 40 in good health. The chain recombines TRBV6-1 with TRBJ2-6, with D maybe TRBD1 (5 bases). CDR3 coding DNA: TGTGCCACCTGGGGCTCTCGCTCTGGGGCCAACGTCCTGACTTTC. This codes for CATWGSRSGANVLTF.